This passage covers 26 T cell receptor beta chains from one sample sequenced in a study of T-cell memory formation after mild COVID-19. Via MiXCR, TCRdb re-called the 5' RACE reads, giving one row per CDR3 protein. The data show roughly 120,000 distinct CDR3 sequences, 20% to 25% seen once. The material sequenced was PBMCs or a T cell subset sorted from them (not recorded which). These receptors were taken from a man aged 18 to 30 who had mild COVID-19 (a few samples of this study predate the infection). Cell type and time point are not known.

The chain joins TRBV7-9 to TRBJ2-7, with D unclear. The ends were cut back, 1 base at V and 7 bases at J, with 5 bases in the middle. The germline V gene has CDR1 SEHNR and CDR2 FQNEAQ (reference sequence). The length of the CDR3 is 11 residues. CDR3 sequence reads: CASSLGVEQYV. As DNA, the CDR3 is TGTGCCAGCAGCTTAGGTGTAGAGCAGTACGTC.

A few counts support this clonotype. The genes are TRBV7-9 and TRBJ2-7; D perhaps matches TRBD1 (5 bases). The length of the CDR3 is 14 residues. V gave up 1 base and J gave up 2 bases, with 9 bases separating them. Germline V gene lookup returns CDR1 SEHNR and CDR2 FQNEAQ (reference sequence). The CDR3 loop is CASSLETATYEQYF. The CDR3 DNA is TGTGCCAGCAGCTTAGAGACAGCAACCTACGAGCAGTACTTC.

The chain carries TRBV6-5 and TRBJ1-6; no clear D gene. The CDR3 consists of 17 residues. Between the trimmed V and J ends, which lost 0 bases and 7 bases, there was a span of 16 bases. Germline V lookup: CDR1 MNHEY, CDR2 SVGAGI. The DNA for the CDR3 is TGTGCCAGCAGTTACTCGGTCTCCCCTGGATGGAATTCACCCCTCCACTTT. The encoded protein is CASSYSVSPGWNSPLHF.

The sample holds a few counts of this clonotype. The J gene is TRBJ2-7, the V gene TRBV20-1, with no clear D. CDR1 and CDR2 from the germline V gene are DFQATT and SNEGSKA (reference sequence). The CDR3 has 14 amino acids. V was shortened by 4 bases and J by 2 bases, with 15 bases between the two germline ends. DNA for the CDR3: TGCAGTGCTACCGCAGGTAGGGCAGCCTACGAGCAGTACGTC. Translation gives CSATAGRAAYEQYV.

The chain combines TRBV29-1 with TRBJ2-1; TRBD1 agrees at 10 bases. The CDR3 has 14 residues. Germline assignment: CDR1 SQVTM and CDR2 ANQGSEA. V dropped 4 bases and J dropped 2; count of bases not matched to a gene: 2. The CDR3 DNA follows: TGCAGCGTTGTGACAGGGGGCACCTACAATGAGCAGTTCTTC. This gives the protein CSVVTGGTYNEQFF.

This clonotype was counted only a few times. This rearrangement joins TRBV7-9 to TRBJ2-5; D is unclear. CDR3 length equals 11 residues. V gave up 6 bases and J gave up 5 bases, with 7 bases separating them. The germline gives CDR1 SEHNR, CDR2 FQNEAQ (reference sequence). The CDR3 bases are TGTGCCAGCAGTTTAAAGGAGACCCAGTACTTC. It specifies CASSLKETQYF.

V is TRBV10-1 and J is TRBJ2-7; D unresolved. This CDR3 contains 14 residues. V was cut by 5 bases and J by 6 bases, with 17 bases left in between. Germline V lookup: CDR1 WNHNN, CDR2 SYGVQD (reference sequence). The CDR3 loop reads CASSTGTWPGEQYF. CDR3 nucleotide sequence: TGCGCCAGCAGTACCGGAACTTGGCCCGGCGAGCAGTACTTC.

The V and J genes are TRBV19 and TRBJ2-1, with 12 nucleotides matching TRBD2. The CDR3 is 14 amino acids. V lost 8 bases, J lost 8 bases, and 7 bases stayed unmatched. Germline V CDR1 and CDR2: LNHDA, SQIVND (reference sequence). CDR3 region: CASGETSGGYEQFF. The CDR3, as DNA: TGTGCCAGTGGGGAGACTAGCGGGGGTTATGAGCAGTTCTTC. Complete variable domain (other parts from reference TRBV19 and TRBJ2-1): DGGITQSPKYLFRKEGQNVTLSCEQNLNHDAMYWYRQDPGQGLRLIYYSQIVNDFQKGDIAEGYSVSREKKESFPLTVTSAQKNPTAFYLCASGETSGGYEQFFGPGTRLTVL.

The chain joins TRBV4-1 to TRBJ2-7; 11 positions agree with TRBD1. The trim removed 3 bases at V and 6 bases at J, leaving 4 bases unmatched. Germline V gene data show CDR1 as MGHRA and CDR2 as YSYEKL. The CDR3 covers 14 residues. The CDR3 loop is CASSHPGQGGEQYF. The DNA for the CDR3 is TGCGCCAGCAGCCACCCGGGACAGGGGGGCGAGCAGTACTTC.

This clonotype was found many times. The rearrangement links TRBV4-1 to TRBJ2-7, with 7 bases lining up with TRBD1. This CDR3 has 14 amino acids. The germline gives CDR1 MGHRA, CDR2 YSYEKL. V shed 7 bases, J shed 1 base, and the junction held 7 bases outside the gene matches. In DNA, the CDR3 is TGCGCCAGCACCGCGGCCAGGGGGTCCTACGAGCAGTACTTC. It encodes CASTAARGSYEQYF.

This chain joins TRBV19 and TRBJ2-7; D unresolved. The CDR3 is made up of 14 amino acids. The V and J ends lost 6 bases and 3 bases respectively, with 15 bases between them. CDR1 is LNHDA and CDR2 is SQIVND in the germline V gene (reference sequence). CDR3 in DNA: TGTGCCAGTAGCTCGGCGATAGTGGGCTACGAGCAGTACTTC. It yields the protein CASSSAIVGYEQYF. Variable domain in full (rest from reference TRBV19 and TRBJ2-7): DGGITQSPKYLFRKEGQNVTLSCEQNLNHDAMYWYRQDPGQGLRLIYYSQIVNDFQKGDIAEGYSVSREKKESFPLTVTSAQKNPTAFYLCASSSAIVGYEQYFGPGTRLTVT.

In this sample, this clonotype turned up many times. The chain has TRBV5-1 and TRBJ2-1; 7 bases agree with TRBD1. The germline gives CDR1 SGHRS, CDR2 YFSETQ. V was clipped by 0 bases and J by 3 bases; unmatched bases: 3. The CDR3 spans 15 residues. CDR3 bases: TGCGCCAGCAGCTTGGGGCAGGGGGTCTACAATGAGCAGTTCTTC. It translates to CASSLGQGVYNEQFF.

The chain links TRBV4-3 to TRBJ1-2, with a weak D call TRBD1 (6 bases). Trimming took 4 bases from V and 2 from J, leaving 14 bases between them. The CDR3 loop spans 15 amino acids. Germline assignment: CDR1 LGHNA and CDR2 YSLEER. CDR3 sequence (DNA): TGCGCCAGCAGCCGGCTAGGCACAGGGAACTATGGCTACACCTTC. Protein: CASSRLGTGNYGYTF.

The gene calls are TRBV6-5 and TRBJ2-3, with 9 nucleotides matching TRBD1. The V gene's germline CDR1 is MNHEY and CDR2 SVGAGI. V trimming: 7 bases; J trimming: 5 bases; junction bases outside the gene matches: 10. This CDR3 is built from 15 residues. The CDR3 loop is CASIVPGQGKDTQYF. The DNA for the CDR3 is TGTGCCAGCATAGTACCGGGACAGGGTAAAGATACGCAGTATTTT.

In this sample, this clonotype turned up a few times. This sequence joins TRBV6-5 and TRBJ2-5; TRBD2 matches at 8 bases. Germline V gene sequence: CDR1 MNHEY, CDR2 SVGAGI. The length of the CDR3 is 17 residues. V was clipped by 3 bases and J by 4 bases; unmatched bases: 13. As DNA, the CDR3 is TGTGCCAGCAGTTATTTTCCGCGACGGGGGGGCAGAGAGACCCAGTACTTC. Translation gives CASSYFPRRGGRETQYF.

CDR3 DNA: TGTGCCAGCAGTTTGGTCAGCCGGCTAGGCAATCAGCCCCAGCATTTT. Protein product: CASSLVSRLGNQPQHF. This chain links TRBV27 with TRBJ1-5; no firm D call. V shed 3 bases and J shed 2 bases, with 14 bases lying between them. CDR1 MNHEY and CDR2 SMNVEV come from the germline V gene (reference sequence). This CDR3 has 16 residues.

This clonotype was counted only a few times. This rearrangement joins TRBV6-4 to TRBJ2-3; D possibly matches TRBD1 or TRBD2 (5 bases each). Looked up from germline, CDR1 is MRHNA and CDR2 is SNTAGT. Trimming removed 4 bases from V and 0 bases from J, with 14 bases in between. The CDR3 spans 16 residues. For the CDR3, the DNA is TGTGCCAGCAGTGTGTTGGGGGACCCTAGCACAGATACGCAGTATTTT. It encodes CASSVLGDPSTDTQYF.

A single count supports this clonotype. The genes are TRBV7-9 and TRBJ2-7; D perhaps matches TRBD2 (5 bases). Looked up from germline, CDR1 is SEHNR and CDR2 is FQNEAQ (reference sequence). With 5 bases removed from V and 7 bases from J, the gap between germline ends came to 12 bases. The CDR3 length is 12 residues. CDR3 loop: CASSVGAAEQYV. The CDR3 DNA sequence: TGTGCCAGCAGCGTCGGAGCGGCGGAGCAGTACGTC.

CDR3 coding DNA: TGTGCCAGCAGTCGCCGGGGGGGCGTAAGGACTGAAGCTTTCTTT. As protein: CASSRRGGVRTEAFF. The chain employs TRBV6-2 or TRBV6-3 and TRBJ1-1; perhaps TRBD1 as D (6 bases). The V gene's germline CDR1 is MNHEY and CDR2 SVGEGT. This CDR3 has 15 amino acids. V shed 5 bases and J shed 5 bases, with 18 bases lying between them.

The chain recombines TRBV6-6 with TRBJ2-2, with unresolved D. V was trimmed by 0 bases and J by 1 base, leaving 9 bases between them. Germline V CDR1 and CDR2: MNHNY, SVGAGI (reference sequence). CDR3 size: 16 residues. The CDR3 DNA is TGTGCCAGCAGTTACTCGAACCAATTGAACACCGGGGAGCTGTTTTTT. This encodes CASSYSNQLNTGELFF.

Comments on this clonotype: This may be a read error: a much more frequent sequence differs by one nucleotide. The V call is TRBV29-1, the J call TRBJ2-6; D ambiguous. The CDR3 has 13 residues. The germline CDR1 and CDR2 sequences are SQVTM and ANQGSEA. Trimming left V 6 bases short and J 0 bases short, with 6 bases between. CDR3 sequence: CSVSLSGANVLTF. Here the CDR3 DNA reads TGCAGCGTGTCTCTCTCTGGGGCCAACGTCCTGACTTTC.

This clonotype was counted between two and nine times. The CDR3 loop reads CSVTGSGEQYF. The CDR3 nucleotides are TGCAGCGTCACAGGGTCGGGGGAGCAGTACTTC. The genes are TRBV29-1 and TRBJ2-7; D may be TRBD1 (6 bases). This CDR3 spans 11 amino acids. The V end lost 6 bases, the J end lost 7 bases, and 13 bases lay between the germline ends. Germline V gene lookup returns CDR1 SQVTM and CDR2 ANQGSEA.

The chain recombines TRBV27 with TRBJ1-5; a possible D gene is TRBD1 (6 bases). In germline, CDR1 is MNHEY, CDR2 SMNVEV (reference sequence). CDR3 length: 13 residues. The ends were cut back, 3 bases at V and 10 bases at J, with 13 bases in the middle. The CDR3 nucleotides are TGTGCCAGCAGTTTTAGGGGGGAGGGACCCCAGCATTTT. Amino acids: CASSFRGEGPQHF.

This clonotype was detected only a few times. This rearrangement joins TRBV4-3 to TRBJ2-2, with D possibly being TRBD1 (5 bases). CDR3 length equals 15 residues. V lost 0 bases to trimming and J lost 7 bases, with 12 bases between them. CDR1 and CDR2 (germline): LGHNA, YSLEER. CDR3 sequence reads: CASSQDKYRGGELFF. DNA for the CDR3: TGCGCCAGCAGCCAAGATAAATATAGGGGCGGGGAGCTGTTTTTT.

This clonotype was detected a few times. The chain has TRBV7-9 and TRBJ2-1; a weak D match, TRBD2 (6 bases). CDR1 is SEHNR and CDR2 is FQNEAQ in the germline V gene (reference sequence). V was pared by 4 bases and J by 3 bases, with 7 bases between. There are 13 residues in the CDR3. The CDR3 nucleotides read TGTGCCAGCAGCTCGGGGGTCTACAATGAGCAGTTCTTC. Its protein product is CASSSGVYNEQFF.

The sample holds a few counts of this clonotype. The V call is TRBV2, the J call TRBJ2-5, with a possible D match to TRBD2 (5 bases). Germline V gene lookup returns CDR1 SNHLY and CDR2 FYNNEI. The CDR3 has 15 residues. V was trimmed by 4 bases and J by 5 bases, leaving 17 bases between them. The CDR3, as DNA: TGTGCCAGCAGTGCCACTACCTCGAGCGGTGAGACCCAGTACTTC. It codes for CASSATTSSGETQYF.